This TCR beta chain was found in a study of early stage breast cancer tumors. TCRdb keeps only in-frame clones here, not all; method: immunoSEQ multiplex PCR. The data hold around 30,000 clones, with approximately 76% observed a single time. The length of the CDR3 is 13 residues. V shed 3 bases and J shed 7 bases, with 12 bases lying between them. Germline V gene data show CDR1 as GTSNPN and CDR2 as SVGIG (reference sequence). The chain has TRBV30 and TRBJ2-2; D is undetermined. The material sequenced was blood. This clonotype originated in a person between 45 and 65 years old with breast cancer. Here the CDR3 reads CAWSPLKVGELFF. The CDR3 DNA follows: TGTGCCTGGAGCCCTCTGAAGGTCGGGGAGCTGTTTTTT.